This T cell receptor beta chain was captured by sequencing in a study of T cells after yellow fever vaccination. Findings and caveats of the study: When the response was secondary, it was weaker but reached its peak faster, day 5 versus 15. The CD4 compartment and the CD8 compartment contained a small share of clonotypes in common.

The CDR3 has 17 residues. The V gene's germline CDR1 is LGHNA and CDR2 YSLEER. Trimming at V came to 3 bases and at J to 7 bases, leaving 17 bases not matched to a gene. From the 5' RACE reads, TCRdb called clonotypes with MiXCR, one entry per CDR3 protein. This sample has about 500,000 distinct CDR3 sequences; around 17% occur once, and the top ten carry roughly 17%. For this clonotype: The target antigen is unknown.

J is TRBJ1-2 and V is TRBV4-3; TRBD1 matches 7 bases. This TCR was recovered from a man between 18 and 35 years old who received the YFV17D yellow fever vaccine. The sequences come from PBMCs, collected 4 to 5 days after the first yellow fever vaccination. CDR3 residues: CASSHGFLDRVGGGYTF. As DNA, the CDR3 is TGCGCCAGCAGCCACGGATTCCTCGACAGGGTAGGCGGTGGCTACACCTTC.